A selection of T cell receptor beta chains follows, all from one sample in a study of monozygotic twins with inflammatory bowel disease. TCRdb re-called the 5' RACE reads and gives one entry per CDR3 protein, without DNA. This sample's clone table lists about 160,000 distinct CDR3 sequences. The sample taken for sequencing was blood. Receptors originate from a human donor with ulcerative colitis or Crohn's disease, or a healthy co-twin of an affected twin (not recorded which). Both conserved end residues are part of each CDR3.

V gene,J gene,CDR3 protein
TRBV7-9,TRBJ2-5,CASSLPQRETQYF
TRBV7-3,TRBJ1-6,CASSLSRAVDSPLHF
TRBV5-1,TRBJ1-1,CASSEQGSGTEAFF
TRBV5-6,TRBJ2-3,CASQRLASYSTDTQYF
TRBV7-8,TRBJ2-3,CASSFRGYTDTQYF
TRBV14,TRBJ1-1,CASSLRRQGQAFF
TRBV15,TRBJ2-1,CATSRDLIGNEQFF
TRBV29-1,TRBJ2-2,CSVRQGGDTGELFF
TRBV28,TRBJ2-2,CASRQLNTGELFF
TRBV7-9,TRBJ1-1,CASSPTGIPEAFF
TRBV5-5,TRBJ2-1,CASSPGLAAAKIF
TRBV3-1,TRBJ2-2,CASSQDRGRANTGELFF
TRBV5-7,TRBJ2-2,CASSLRTSLNTGELFF
TRBV7-7,TRBJ2-3,CASSPGPEDTQYF
TRBV7-2,TRBJ2-1,CASSELAGEQFF
TRBV29-1,TRBJ2-5,CSVGLQETQYF
TRBV3-1,TRBJ2-1,CASSQELWRGSGISSYNEQFF
TRBV6-5,TRBJ2-1,CASSYSEGASPSSYNEQFF
TRBV30,TRBJ2-7,CAWSPVHSYEQYF
TRBV20-1,TRBJ2-1,CSARVVAGGNEQFF
TRBV3-1,TRBJ1-5,CASSSVYSNQPQHF
TRBV30,TRBJ1-5,CAWSPGSNQPQHF
TRBV6-5,TRBJ2-2,CASSYSKRGTGELFF
TRBV4-3,TRBJ2-5,CASSYIPGTSGALQETQYF
TRBV24-1,TRBJ2-5,CATSDHRDRGTQYF
TRBV5-5,TRBJ1-4,CASSYTVTGENEKLFF
TRBV5-5,TRBJ1-2,CASSPDRLSYYGYTF
TRBV25-1,TRBJ2-7,CASSVYEGTGDVAEQYF
TRBV7-9,TRBJ2-2,CASSLVGEGELFF
TRBV27,TRBJ2-1,CASSLLRGTRPNNEQFF
TRBV20-1,TRBJ2-2,CSARGLGHGELFF
TRBV27,TRBJ2-5,CASSSWGAQETQYF
TRBV5-4,TRBJ2-7,CASSPQAASSYEQYF
TRBV28,TRBJ1-2,CASSLPPGQENYGYTF
TRBV19,TRBJ2-1,CASSFYVGEGSEQFF
TRBV5-1,TRBJ2-3,CASSWGQGSTDTQYF